The 3 T cell receptor beta chains below were found in one sample sequenced in a study of blood T cell repertoires in COVID-19. Assay: immunoSEQ multiplex PCR; the TCRdb copy retains only in-frame clones and omits some. Among 230,000 or so clones listed, about four fifths were seen once. The sample was peripheral blood. These receptors were obtained from a woman of 80 years or more with COVID-19, enrolled during active disease.

This chain links TRBV27 with TRBJ2-3, with 8 bases matching TRBD2. CDR3 length: 14 residues. Germline V CDR1 and CDR2: MNHEY, SMNVEV (reference sequence). CDR3 nucleotides: TGTGCGGCGGGGGGAACGACGGTAGGAGATACGCAGTATTTT. Translation: CAAGGTTVGDTQYF.

V and J are TRBV6-5 and TRBJ1-1; maybe TRBD1 (6 bases). The germline V gene has CDR1 MNHEY and CDR2 SVGAGI. CDR3 length equals 14 residues. Trimming shortened V by 5 bases and J by 4 bases, and 14 bases separated the two germline ends. In DNA form, the CDR3 reads TGTGCCAGCAGTCTACAGGGAGGGGGCACTGAAGCTTTCTTT. It translates to CASSLQGGGTEAFF.

The V and J genes are TRBV18 and TRBJ2-4; maybe TRBD1 (6 bases). Germline V lookup: CDR1 KGHSH, CDR2 LQKENI. V lost 3 bases, J lost 7 bases, and 16 bases lay in between. CDR3 size: 15 residues. Here the CDR3 reads CASSPPGYRANIQYF. Here the CDR3 DNA reads TGTGCCAGCTCACCCCCTGGGTACAGGGCCAACATTCAGTACTTC.